Detailed here is one T cell receptor (beta chain). The record originates from a study of T-cell reconstitution after alpha-beta-depleted transplantation in children. During its preparation, the TCRbeta library received unique molecular identifiers. TCRdb ran MiXCR on the PCR reads and lists one entry per CDR3 protein. This table has 170,000 or so distinct CDR3 sequences, 6% to 7% appearing once. This sample comprised PBMCs from the stem cell graft donor, obtained from the stem cell graft. This TCR came from a human donor who donated a stem cell graft to a child with Wiskott-Aldrich syndrome.

This chain's CDR3 is CASSIAVWGSTEAFF. DNA of the CDR3: TGTGCCAGTAGTATAGCGGTTTGGGGGTCGACTGAAGCTTTCTTT. The chain has TRBV19 and TRBJ1-1; a possible D gene is TRBD1 (5 bases). V lost 1 base and J 5 bases, leaving 14 bases between the germline ends. Germline V lookup: CDR1 LNHDA, CDR2 SQIVND (reference sequence). This CDR3 region has 15 residues.